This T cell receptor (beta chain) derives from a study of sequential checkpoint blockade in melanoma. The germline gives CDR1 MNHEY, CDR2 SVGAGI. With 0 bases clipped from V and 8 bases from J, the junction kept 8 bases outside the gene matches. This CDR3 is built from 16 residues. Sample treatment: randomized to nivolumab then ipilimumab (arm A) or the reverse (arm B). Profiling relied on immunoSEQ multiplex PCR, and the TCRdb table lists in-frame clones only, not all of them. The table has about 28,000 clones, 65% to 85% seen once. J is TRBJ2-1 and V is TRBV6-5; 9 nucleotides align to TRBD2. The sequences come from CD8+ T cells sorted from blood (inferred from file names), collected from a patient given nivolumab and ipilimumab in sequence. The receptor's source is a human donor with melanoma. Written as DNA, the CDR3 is TGTGCCAGCAGTTACTCCCCCCTAGCGGGAAGCGATGAGCAGTTCTTC. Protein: CASSYSPLAGSDEQFF.